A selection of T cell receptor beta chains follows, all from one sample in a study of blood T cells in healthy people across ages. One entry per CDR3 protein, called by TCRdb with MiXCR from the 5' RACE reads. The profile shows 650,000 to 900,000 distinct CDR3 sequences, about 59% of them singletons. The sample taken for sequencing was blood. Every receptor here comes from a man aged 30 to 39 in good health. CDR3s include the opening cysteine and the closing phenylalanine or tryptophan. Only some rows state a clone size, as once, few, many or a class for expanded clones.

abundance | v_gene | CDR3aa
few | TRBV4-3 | CASSQELVGGEDSPLHF
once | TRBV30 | CAWSPTGGVGYTF
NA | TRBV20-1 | CRASGSSGDGETQYF
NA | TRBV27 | CASSLMGLAYNEQFF
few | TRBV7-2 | CASSLRRLGETQYF
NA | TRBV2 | CASKGTGIYNEQFF
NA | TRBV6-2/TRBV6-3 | CASEGGTYNEQFF
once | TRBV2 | CASSGMGDQPQHF
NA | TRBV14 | CASSQEVYNEQFF
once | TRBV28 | CASRGTAYKQYF
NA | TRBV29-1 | CSVVGGGAGETQYF
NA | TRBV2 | CASSEVGGSRYTF
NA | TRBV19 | CASSTLGTDTQYF
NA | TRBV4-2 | CASSQDLAGGSTQETQYF
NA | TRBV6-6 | CARPGQEHQEDGYTF
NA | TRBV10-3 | CAISETGIGYTF
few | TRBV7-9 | CASRDSYYEQYF
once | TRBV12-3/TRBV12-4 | CASSLDSGSYGYTF
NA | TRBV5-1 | CASSKGDGYGYTF
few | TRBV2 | CASSVGTAKETQYF
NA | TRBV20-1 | CSARSLARNEQFF
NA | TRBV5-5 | CASSLAGTANSYEQYF
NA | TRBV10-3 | CAISAPGGYNEQFF
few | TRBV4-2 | CASSPTGTGTGETQYF
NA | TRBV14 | CASSPWDRPPYNEQFF
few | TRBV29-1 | CSVAPTGMEEQFF
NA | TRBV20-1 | CSARFSEGQGLNIQYF
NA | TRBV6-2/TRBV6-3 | CASSSPGTLQDTQYF
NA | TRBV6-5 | CASSSLAGAFLTNNEQFF
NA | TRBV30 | CAWSVSGSGELFF
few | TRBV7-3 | CASSPSPLVSGGLPDTQYF
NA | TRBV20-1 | CSASPGLAGTETQYF
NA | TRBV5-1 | CASSLVPGSGYGYTF
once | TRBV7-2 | CTSSAQIETGELFF
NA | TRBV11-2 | CASSLYRGHAEQFF
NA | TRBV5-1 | CASSLGDENSPLHF
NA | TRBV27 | CATKTIRGTGGEQYF